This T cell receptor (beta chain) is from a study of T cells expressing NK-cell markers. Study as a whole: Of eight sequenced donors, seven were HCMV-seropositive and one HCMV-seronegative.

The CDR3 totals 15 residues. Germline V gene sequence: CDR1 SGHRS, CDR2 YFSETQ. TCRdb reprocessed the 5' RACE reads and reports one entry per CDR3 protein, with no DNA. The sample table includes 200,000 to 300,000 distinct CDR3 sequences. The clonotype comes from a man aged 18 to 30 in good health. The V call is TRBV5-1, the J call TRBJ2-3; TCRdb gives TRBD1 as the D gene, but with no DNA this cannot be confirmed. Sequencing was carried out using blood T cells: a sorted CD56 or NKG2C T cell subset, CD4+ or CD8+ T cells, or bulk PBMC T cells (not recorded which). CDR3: CASEGFERGEDTQYF.